This T cell receptor beta chain stems from a study of cytomegalovirus exposure and HLA in healthy donors. About the study: HLA-typed donors were the source of approximately 86 million unique TCRs held in an early data release.

J lost 9 bases, V lost 4 bases, and 16 bases had no gene match. Germline V gene data show CDR1 as MNHEY and CDR2 as SMNVEV (reference sequence). CDR3 size: 18 residues. The PCR contained 60 Vbeta and 13 Jbeta primers. Sequencing was performed with immunoSEQ multiplex PCR; in TCRdb, only in-frame clones are kept and a portion is missing. Of tens of thousands of clones in the sample, approximately 90% were seen once. The chain joins TRBV27 to TRBJ2-5; 14 nucleotides agree with TRBD2. This clonotype was obtained from a woman aged 18-29 years in good health and CMV-seronegative. The material sequenced was PBMCs. CDR3 sequence (DNA): TGTGCCAGCAGTTCGTTAAACCCGGGACTAGCGGGAGAGGGTCCCCAGTACTTC. Translation: CASSSLNPGLAGEGPQYF.